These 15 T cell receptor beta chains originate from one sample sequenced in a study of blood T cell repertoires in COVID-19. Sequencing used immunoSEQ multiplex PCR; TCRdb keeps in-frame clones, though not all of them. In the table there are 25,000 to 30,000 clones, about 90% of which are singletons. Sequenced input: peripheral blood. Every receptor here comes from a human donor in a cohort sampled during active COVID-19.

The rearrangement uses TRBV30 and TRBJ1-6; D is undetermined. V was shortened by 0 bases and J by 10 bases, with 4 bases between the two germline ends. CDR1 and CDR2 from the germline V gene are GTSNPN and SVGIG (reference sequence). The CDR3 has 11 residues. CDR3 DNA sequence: TGTGCCTGGAGTGTTCAATCACCCCTCCACTTT. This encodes CAWSVQSPLHF. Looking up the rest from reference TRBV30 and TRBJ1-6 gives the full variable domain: SQTIHQWPATLVQPVGSPLSLECTVEGTSNPNLYWYRQAAGRGLQLLFYSVGIGQISSEVPQNLSASRPQDRQFILSSKKLLLSDSGFYLCAWSVQSPLHFGNGTRLTVT.

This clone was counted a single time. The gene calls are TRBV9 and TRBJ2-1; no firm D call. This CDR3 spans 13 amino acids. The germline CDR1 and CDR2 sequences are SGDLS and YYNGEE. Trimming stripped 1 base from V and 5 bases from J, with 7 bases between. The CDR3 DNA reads TGTGCCAGCAGCGTAAATGAGAACAATGAGCAGTTCTTC. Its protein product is CASSVNENNEQFF. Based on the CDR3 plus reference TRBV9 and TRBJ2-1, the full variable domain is DSGVTQTPKHLITATGQRVTLRCSPRSGDLSVYWYQQSLDQGLQFLIQYYNGEERAKGNILERFSAQQFPDLHSELNLSSLELGDSALYFCASSVNENNEQFFGPGTRLTVL.

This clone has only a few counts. The CDR3 DNA is TGTGCCAGCAGTGGGGCGGGACAGGGTTCGGGCGGGGAGCTGTTTTTT. Protein product: CASSGAGQGSGGELFF. The genes are TRBV2 and TRBJ2-2, with 9 bases that match TRBD1. Germline assignment: CDR1 SNHLY and CDR2 FYNNEI. V shed 4 bases, J shed 7 bases, and the junction held 10 bases outside the gene matches. The CDR3 has 16 amino acids.

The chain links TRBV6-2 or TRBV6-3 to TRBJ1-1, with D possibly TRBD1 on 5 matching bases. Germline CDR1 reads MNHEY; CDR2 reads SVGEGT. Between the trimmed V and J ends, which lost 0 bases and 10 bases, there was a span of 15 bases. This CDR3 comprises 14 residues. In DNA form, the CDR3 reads TGTGCCAGCAGTTACTCGATAGGGGCGCGAGTAGCTTTCTTT. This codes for CASSYSIGARVAFF.

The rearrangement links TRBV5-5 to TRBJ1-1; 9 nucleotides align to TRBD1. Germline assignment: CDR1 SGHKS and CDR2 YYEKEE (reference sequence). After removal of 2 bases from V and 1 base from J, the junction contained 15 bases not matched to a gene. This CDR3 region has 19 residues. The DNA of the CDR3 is TGTGCCAGCAGCTTCTCGGGACAGGGCGGATTGTCGAGGAACACTGAAGCTTTCTTT. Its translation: CASSFSGQGGLSRNTEAFF.

The CDR3 nucleotides read TGTGCCACCAGCAGATCAGGACTCGGTGCCGGGGAGCTGTTTTTT. Protein product: CATSRSGLGAGELFF. The rearrangement joins TRBV15 to TRBJ2-2; TRBD2 is a possible D gene (5 bases). Germline loops: CDR1 LNHNV, CDR2 YYDKDF (reference sequence). With 2 bases removed from V and 6 bases from J, the gap between germline ends came to 13 bases. The CDR3 is made up of 15 amino acids.

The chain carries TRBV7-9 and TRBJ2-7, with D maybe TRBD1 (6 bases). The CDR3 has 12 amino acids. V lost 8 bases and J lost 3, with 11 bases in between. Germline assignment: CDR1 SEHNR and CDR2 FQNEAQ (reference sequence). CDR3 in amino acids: CASGAGVYEQYF. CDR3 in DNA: TGTGCCAGCGGAGCAGGGGTCTACGAGCAGTACTTC.

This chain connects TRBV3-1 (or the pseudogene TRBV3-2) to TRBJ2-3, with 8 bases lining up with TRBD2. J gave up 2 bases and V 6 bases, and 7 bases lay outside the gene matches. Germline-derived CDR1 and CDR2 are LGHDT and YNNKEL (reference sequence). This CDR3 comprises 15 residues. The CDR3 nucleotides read TGTGCCAGCAGGGGCGGGGGGCGCCACACAGATACGCAGTATTTT. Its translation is CASRGGGRHTDTQYF.

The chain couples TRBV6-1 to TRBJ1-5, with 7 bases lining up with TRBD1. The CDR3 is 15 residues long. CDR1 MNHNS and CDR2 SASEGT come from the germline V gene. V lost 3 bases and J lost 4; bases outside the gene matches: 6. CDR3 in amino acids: CASSEDRTANQPQHF. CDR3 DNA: TGTGCCAGCAGTGAGGACAGGACAGCTAATCAGCCCCAGCATTTT.

This CDR3 is CASSLAGFYEQYF. CDR3 DNA: TGTGCCAGCAGCTTAGCGGGGTTCTACGAGCAGTACTTC. The chain combines TRBV11-2 with TRBJ2-7; possible D gene TRBD2, 5 bases. The V and J ends lost 1 base and 3 bases respectively, with 7 bases between them. The CDR3 runs 13 residues. The V gene's germline CDR1 is SGHAT and CDR2 FQNNGV.

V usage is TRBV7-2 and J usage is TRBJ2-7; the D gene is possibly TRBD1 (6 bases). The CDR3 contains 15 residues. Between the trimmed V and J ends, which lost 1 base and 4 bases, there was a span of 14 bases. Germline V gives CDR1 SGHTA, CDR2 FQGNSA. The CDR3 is CASSLEDRPRYEQYF. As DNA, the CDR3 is TGTGCCAGCAGCTTAGAGGACAGACCAAGGTACGAGCAGTACTTC.

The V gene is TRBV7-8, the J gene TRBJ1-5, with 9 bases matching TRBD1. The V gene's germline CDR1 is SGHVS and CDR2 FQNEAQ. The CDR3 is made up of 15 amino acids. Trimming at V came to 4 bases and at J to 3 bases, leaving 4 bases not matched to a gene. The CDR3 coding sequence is TGTGCCAGCAGCTCGGGACAGGGATTCAATCAGCCCCAGCATTTT. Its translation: CASSSGQGFNQPQHF.

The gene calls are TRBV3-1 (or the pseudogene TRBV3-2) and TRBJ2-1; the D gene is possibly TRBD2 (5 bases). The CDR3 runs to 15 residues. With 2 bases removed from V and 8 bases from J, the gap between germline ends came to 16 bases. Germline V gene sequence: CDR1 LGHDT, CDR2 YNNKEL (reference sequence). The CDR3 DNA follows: TGTGCCAGCAGCCAAAAACTAGTTATTCGCGATGAGCAGTTCTTC. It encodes CASSQKLVIRDEQFF.

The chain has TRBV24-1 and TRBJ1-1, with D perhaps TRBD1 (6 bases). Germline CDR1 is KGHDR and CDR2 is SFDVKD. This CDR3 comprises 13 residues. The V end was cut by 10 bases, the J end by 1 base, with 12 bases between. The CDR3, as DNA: TGTGCCACAGAAGGACAGCGGAACACTGAAGCTTTCTTT. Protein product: CATEGQRNTEAFF.

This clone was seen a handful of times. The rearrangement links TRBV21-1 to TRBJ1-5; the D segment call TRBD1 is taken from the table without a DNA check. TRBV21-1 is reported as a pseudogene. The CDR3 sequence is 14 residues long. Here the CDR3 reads CASSRDRMVQPQHF. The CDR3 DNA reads TGTGCCAGCAGCAGGGACAGGATGGTTCAGCCCCAGCATTTT.